These 10 T cell receptor beta chains were all obtained from the same sample, sequenced in a study of shared clonotypes between healthy human individuals. The repertoire was sequenced with immunoSEQ multiplex PCR; TCRdb's copy has only in-frame clones and lacks some. The table includes approximately 740,000 clones, 92% detected once. Naive CD8 isolation took CD45RO-negative cells positively selected for CCR7 and excluded terminally differentiated effector memory CD45RA+ cells. The sample taken for sequencing was naive CD8+ T cells sorted from blood. These receptors all come from a man aged 25-40 years in good health.

V gene TRBV7-8 combines with J gene TRBJ2-7; TRBD2 agrees at 9 bases. Germline loops: CDR1 SGHVS, CDR2 FQNEAQ. The CDR3 is 15 residues long. Trimming took 3 bases from V and 2 from J; bases not matched to a gene: 5. CDR3 sequence reads: CASSFPSGTPYEQYF. The CDR3 DNA sequence: TGTGCCAGCAGCTTCCCTAGCGGGACCCCCTACGAGCAGTACTTC.

V usage is TRBV28 and J usage is TRBJ1-1, with TRBD1 matching 7 bases. Trimming cost V 4 bases and J 2 bases; bases outside gene matches: 4. In germline, CDR1 is MDHEN, CDR2 SYDVKM. This CDR3 spans 14 amino acids. The CDR3 sequence is CASSWGQYNTEAFF. The CDR3 nucleotides are TGTGCCAGCAGTTGGGGACAGTATAACACTGAAGCTTTCTTT.

The V and J genes are TRBV12-5 and TRBJ1-1; D remains unclear. CDR1 and CDR2 (germline): LGHNT, FRNRAP. The CDR3 loop spans 14 amino acids. Trimming cost V 1 base and J 6 bases, with 12 bases left between them. CDR3 sequence reads: CASGLGPTGAEAFF. The CDR3 nucleotides read TGTGCTAGTGGTTTGGGACCAACGGGAGCTGAAGCTTTCTTT.

As DNA, the CDR3 is TGTGCCAGCAGCCAAGATCCCGTGGGGGGAAGAGTGGATCAGCCCCAGCATTTT. It encodes CASSQDPVGGRVDQPQHF. This chain connects TRBV4-2 to TRBJ1-5, with D possibly being TRBD1 (5 bases). Germline V CDR1 and CDR2: LGHNA, YNFKEQ. There are 18 residues in the CDR3. Deletions cut 0 bases from V and 5 bases from J, with 20 bases between.

The chain recombines TRBV29-1 with TRBJ2-1; tentative D call: TRBD1 (5 bases). V lost 6 bases and J 6 bases, leaving 12 bases between the germline ends. The length of the CDR3 is 12 residues. In germline, CDR1 is SQVTM, CDR2 ANQGSEA. The DNA of the CDR3 is TGCAGCGTCCCAGGGTCTGTCAATGAGCAGTTCTTC. Protein sequence: CSVPGSVNEQFF.

The gene calls are TRBV9 and TRBJ2-3; the match to TRBD2 covers 12 bases. The CDR3 consists of 17 residues. V was clipped by 4 bases and J by 2 bases; unmatched bases: 8. Germline V gene data show CDR1 as SGDLS and CDR2 as YYNGEE. CDR3 nucleotide sequence: TGTGCCAGCAGCACCCATTCTAGCGGGAGGGCCACAGATACGCAGTATTTT. Protein product: CASSTHSSGRATDTQYF.

This clone was counted a single time. This rearrangement joins TRBV12-5 to TRBJ2-1; tentative D call: TRBD2 (6 bases). V was cut by 3 bases and J by 5 bases, with 14 bases left in between. The CDR3 loop spans 15 amino acids. CDR1 LGHNT and CDR2 FRNRAP come from the germline V gene. CDR3 nucleotide sequence: TGTGCTAGTGGTTTCGAGGGAGGACTCCACAATGAGCAGTTCTTC. As protein: CASGFEGGLHNEQFF.

The chain is built from TRBV7-6 and TRBJ2-1; 9 bases are a match to TRBD1. Germline V gene sequence: CDR1 SGHVS, CDR2 FNYEAQ. V was pared by 2 bases and J by 4 bases, with 3 bases of the junction left unmatched. The CDR3 has 15 residues. The CDR3 DNA is TGTGCCAGCAGCTTAACGGACAGGGGTTACAATGAGCAGTTCTTC. Protein: CASSLTDRGYNEQFF. Supplemented by reference TRBV7-6 and TRBJ2-1, the full variable domain reads GAGVSQSPRYKVTKRGQDVALRCDPISGHVSLYWYRQALGQGPEFLTYFNYEAQQDKSGLPNDRFSAERPEGSISTLTIQRTEQRDSAMYRCASSLTDRGYNEQFFGPGTRLTVL.

The gene calls are TRBV25-1 and TRBJ2-3; D is unresolved. From germline, CDR1 is MGHDK and CDR2 SYGVNS. V lost 1 base to trimming and J lost 1 base, with 15 bases between them. The CDR3 extends over 17 amino acids. Here the CDR3 DNA reads TGTGCCAGCAGTGAATTCCTAACGGTGCGTGGCACAGATACGCAGTATTTT. Translation gives CASSEFLTVRGTDTQYF.

Concerning this clone itself: Other DNA sequences in this specimen translate into the identical CDR3. The chain couples TRBV7-9 to TRBJ2-7; TRBD1 agrees at 7 bases. The CDR3 length is 13 residues. Germline CDR1 reads SEHNR; CDR2 reads FQNEAQ (reference sequence). The ends lost 5 bases at V and 1 base at J; junction bases unmatched: 2. In DNA form, the CDR3 reads TGTGCCAGCAGCCACAGGGGATCCTACGAGCAGTACTTC. Translated: CASSHRGSYEQYF.